The clone carrying this T cell receptor beta chain was counted ten times or more. Its antigen is unknown. Genomic DNA templated the TCR beta VDJ and CDR3 profiling. TCRdb re-analysed the reads in MiXCR, keeping a single row per CDR3 protein. The data contain just over 150,000 distinct CDR3 sequences, 45% to 55% of them seen just once; the ten biggest clones take up roughly 30%. Sequenced patients had shown CD8+CD57+ cell expansion by flow cytometry. The sample originates from a study of CD8+CD57+ T cells in acquired aplastic anemia. Study-level information: The study obtained an average of roughly 3 ug of DNA from sorted CD4+ and CD8+ cells.

Findings of the study overall: Any difference that existed in CD8+ Simpson's diversity between patients and controls was not significant. Patients and controls were found to share twenty-nine CD8+ CDR3 sequences.

The sample taken for sequencing was sorted CD4+, CD8+, or CD8+CD57+ T cells (not recorded which) from PBMCs. This TCR derives from a human donor with aplastic anemia.

The CDR3 coding sequence is TGTGCCAGTAGTTATAATGAAAAACTGTTTTTT. Its translation is CASSYNEKLFF. The chain joins TRBV19 to TRBJ1-4; no definite D call. The CDR3 spans 11 residues. Germline V lookup: CDR1 LNHDA, CDR2 SQIVND (reference sequence). V lost 5 bases, J lost 4 bases, and 2 bases lay in between.